This TCR beta chain was captured in a study of cytomegalovirus exposure and HLA in healthy donors. Notes on the study in general: Earlier analysis yielded a pattern in which most TCR beta V segments were productive about 90% or about 30% of the time.

This clone was counted only a few times. As yet, its antigen is unknown. V lost 0 bases and J lost 4, with 11 bases in between. The CDR3 is 15 amino acids. From germline, CDR1 is SGHNT and CDR2 YYREEE (reference sequence). Amplification used 60 Vbeta primers and 13 Jbeta primers. Clones were sequenced by immunoSEQ multiplex PCR, and TCRdb holds only the in-frame ones, with some missing. The sample has around 140,000 clones; about 10% are singletons. The chain is built from TRBV5-4 and TRBJ1-5, with TRBD1 as a possible D gene (6 bases). The sequence came from a woman aged 35 to 49 in good health and CMV-seropositive. Sequencing was done on a sample of PBMCs. The chain's CDR3 is CASSLAGRGNQPQHF. The CDR3 DNA is TGTGCCAGCAGCTTGGCCGGCAGGGGAAATCAGCCCCAGCATTTT.